This T cell receptor beta chain was identified during a study of T cell responses to AZD1222 COVID-19 vaccine. TCRdb's table, derived via immunoSEQ multiplex PCR, lists solely in-frame clones and lacks some. Among around 120,000 clones listed, around 90% were seen once. Germline V gene data show CDR1 as SGHTA and CDR2 as FQGNSA. Trimming cost V 1 base and J 2 bases; bases outside gene matches: 13. There are 18 residues in the CDR3. The sequences come from peripheral blood, collected on day 0 of AZD1222 vaccination. This sequence originates from an adult in good health. The chain carries TRBV7-2 and TRBJ2-7; TRBD2 matches at 8 bases. The DNA for the CDR3 is TGTGCCAGCAGCTTAGTAAGGTCAGCGGGGGCCCGTACCTACGAGCAGTACTTC. The encoded protein is CASSLVRSAGARTYEQYF.